This T cell receptor beta chain appears in the sequencing data of a study of patients and donors after allogeneic stem cell transplantation. Germline lookup yields CDR1 SGHRS and CDR2 YFSETQ. CDR3 size: 14 residues. The V and J ends lost 0 bases and 8 bases respectively, with 12 bases between them. TCRdb reprocessed the RT-PCR reads with MiXCR, giving one entry per CDR3 protein. The sample has about 25,000 distinct CDR3 sequences, roughly two fifths seen once; the top ten hold around 72%. The clonotype comes from a human donor who was either an allogeneic HSCT recipient or a stem cell or donor lymphocyte infusion donor (not recorded which). It is not recorded whose cells these are; they may come from a transplant donor. The chain uses TRBV5-1 and TRBJ1-3; D may be TRBD1 (5 bases). The specimen sequenced was blood, either unsorted or a sorted T cell fraction (not recorded which). CDR3 loop: CASSLGQGVYTIYF. The CDR3 nucleotides are TGCGCCAGCAGCTTGGGCCAGGGAGTTTACACCATATATTTT.